Each of the 3 T cell receptor beta chains below was sequenced from the same sample in a study of T cells in Graves' hyperthyroidism and ophthalmopathy. RNA transcripts yielded amplified TCR beta CDR3 regions. In the first-round RT-PCR of the TCR CDR3, the HTBI primer set was used. TCRdb recomputed calls from the multiplex PCR reads with MiXCR, one row per CDR3 protein. The repertoire includes more than 500,000 distinct CDR3 sequences, roughly 15% of them detected once, and roughly 29% sits in the top ten. Material for sequencing was blood. The source of these receptors is a woman aged 25 to 45 with Graves' ophthalmopathy.

The chain links TRBV2 to TRBJ2-2, with TRBD1 matching 7 bases. The germline CDR1 and CDR2 sequences are SNHLY and FYNNEI. After removal of 7 bases from V and 4 bases from J, the junction contained 6 bases not matched to a gene. This CDR3 is built from 14 residues. CDR3 region: CASNRQGPTGELFF. The CDR3 DNA reads TGTGCCAGCAACCGACAGGGACCCACCGGGGAGCTGTTTTTT.

The chain uses TRBV6-1 and TRBJ2-5, with D possibly being TRBD2 (5 bases). The CDR3 contains 15 residues. Per germline, CDR1 MNHNS and CDR2 SASEGT. The V end was cut by 1 base, the J end by 4 bases, with 13 bases between. The CDR3 loop is CASSEVLLGVETQYF. The CDR3, as DNA: TGTGCCAGCAGTGAAGTTTTACTAGGCGTAGAGACCCAGTACTTC.

This clonotype was picked up many times. The chain is built from TRBV30 and TRBJ1-1, with TRBD1 as a possible D gene (5 bases). The CDR3 is 13 amino acids. Per germline, CDR1 GTSNPN and CDR2 SVGIG (reference sequence). The germline V and J ends were trimmed by 2 bases and 1 base, with 8 bases remaining between them. As DNA, the CDR3 is TGTGCCTGGAGTCCCCAGGGGAACACTGAAGCTTTCTTT. Translating gives CAWSPQGNTEAFF. Full variable domain (outside the CDR3, taken from reference TRBV30 and TRBJ1-1): SQTIHQWPATLVQPVGSPLSLECTVEGTSNPNLYWYRQAAGRGLQLLFYSVGIGQISSEVPQNLSASRPQDRQFILSSKKLLLSDSGFYLCAWSPQGNTEAFFGQGTRLTVV.